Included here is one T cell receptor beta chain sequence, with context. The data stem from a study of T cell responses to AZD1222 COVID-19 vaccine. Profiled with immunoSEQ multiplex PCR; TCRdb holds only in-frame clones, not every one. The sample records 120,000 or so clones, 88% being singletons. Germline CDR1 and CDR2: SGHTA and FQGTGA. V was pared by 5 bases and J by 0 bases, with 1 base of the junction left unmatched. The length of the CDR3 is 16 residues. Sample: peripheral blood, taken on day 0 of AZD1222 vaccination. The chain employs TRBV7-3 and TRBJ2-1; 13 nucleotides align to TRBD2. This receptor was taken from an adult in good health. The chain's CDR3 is CASSRTSGGSYNEQFF. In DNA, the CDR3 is TGTGCCAGCAGCCGGACTAGCGGGGGCTCCTACAATGAGCAGTTCTTC.